This TCR beta chain was sequenced during a study of human T cells and chemical hapten exposure. General study points: Among expanded TCRs, significantly more large CDR3 similarity clusters formed than among controls. With DPC sensitization, TCRs exceeding 1 in 1000 frequency showed no change. Positive correlation was observed between PT1 expanded TCR counts and patch test score.

This clonotype was found many times. The antigen is not known. The junction had 4 bases not matched to a gene; V was cut back by 7 bases and J by 0 bases. Germline CDR1 is ENHRY and CDR2 is SYGVKD. The CDR3 is 14 amino acids. Time point of the sample: patch test 1, 2 weeks after DPC sensitization. Treatment here: therapeutic diphenylcyclopropenone sensitization with weekly scalp DPC. Blood was collected ahead of every patch test applied. TCRdb recomputed calls from the RACE reads with MiXCR, one row per CDR3 protein. The data show approximately 49,000 distinct CDR3 sequences, with about a tenth seen just once and around 4.3% held by the top ten.

The sample in question was whole blood, obtained in connection with sensitization to the hapten diphenylcyclopropenone (DPC). This receptor was taken from a woman between 50 and 59 years old with alopecia areata. Some clones in this sample may be carry-over from other donors' samples. This chain links TRBV10-3 with TRBJ2-7, with 9 bases aligning to TRBD1. DNA for the CDR3: TGTGCCATCATGGGGACAGGGACCTCCTACGAGCAGTACTTC. Translating gives CAIMGTGTSYEQYF.